This T cell receptor (beta chain) came from a study of CD8+ T cells in alopecia areata. Investigators isolated RNA and reverse transcribed it into cDNA to act as the sequencing template. The assay was immunoSEQ multiplex PCR, and TCRdb's table has in-frame clones only and misses some. The sample includes around 180,000 clones, about 65% of them seen just once. This CDR3 spans 13 amino acids. Germline assignment: CDR1 SNHLY and CDR2 FYNNEI. Treatment indicated: oral pan-JAK inhibitor, 5-10 mg twice daily. The sample was CD4+ T cells sorted from blood, taken around week 49, from a patient treated with tofacitinib. The sequence was obtained from a human donor with alopecia areata. The J gene is TRBJ2-2, the V gene TRBV2; D uncertain. The CDR3 is CVARLTNTGELFF. Here the CDR3 DNA reads TGTGTAGCACGATTAACGAACACCGGGGAGCTGTTTTTT. Using reference TRBV2 and TRBJ2-2 for the parts outside the CDR3, the full variable domain is EPEVTQTPSHQVTQMGQEVILRCVPISNHLYFYWYRQILGQKVEFLVSFYNNEISEKSEIFDDQFSVERPDGSNFTLKIRSTKLEDSAMYFCVARLTNTGELFFGEGSRLTVL.